The 4 T cell receptor beta chains below come from one sample, sequenced in a study of blood T cell repertoires in COVID-19. Produced via immunoSEQ multiplex PCR; TCRdb's table is partial and in-frame only. This sample has tens of thousands of clones; less than 90% occur once, and the top ten carry approximately 10%. The sequenced sample consisted of peripheral blood. These receptors were taken from a human donor in a cohort sampled during active COVID-19.

This rearrangement joins TRBV5-6 to TRBJ2-4, with D perhaps TRBD2 (7 bases). Trimming took 0 bases from V and 10 from J, leaving 20 bases between them. Germline V lookup: CDR1 SGHDT, CDR2 YYEEEE. CDR3 length: 16 residues. The CDR3 is CASSLVISGGSTIQYF. In DNA form, the CDR3 reads TGTGCCAGCAGCTTGGTTATATCGGGGGGCTCGACTATTCAGTACTTC. The full variable domain, rest sourced from reference TRBV5-6 and TRBJ2-4, is DAGVTQSPTHLIKTRGQQVTLRCSPKSGHDTVSWYQQALGQGPQFIFQYYEEEERQRGNFPDRFSGHQFPNYSSELNVNALLLGDSALYLCASSLVISGGSTIQYFGAGTRLSVL.

The chain employs TRBV7-9 and TRBJ1-1; D remains unclear. In germline, CDR1 is SEHNR, CDR2 FQNEAQ (reference sequence). V lost 3 bases and J lost 8, with 7 bases in between. The CDR3 contains 11 residues. The CDR3 sequence: CASSFRREAFF. CDR3 DNA: TGTGCCAGCAGCTTCCGCAGGGAAGCTTTCTTT.

The sample holds a few counts of this clone. The J gene is TRBJ1-6, the V gene TRBV6-6; TRBD1 matches at 8 bases. Germline V lookup: CDR1 MNHNY, CDR2 SVGAGI (reference sequence). V was pared by 9 bases and J by 5 bases, with 9 bases of the junction left unmatched. This CDR3 contains 15 residues. In DNA form, the CDR3 reads TGTGCCAGTACCCCGGGACAGGCCAATAATTCACCCCTCCACTTT. Its translation: CASTPGQANNSPLHF.

The chain joins TRBV7-9 to TRBJ2-6; 7 nucleotides match TRBD1. Per the germline V gene, CDR1 is SEHNR and CDR2 is FQNEAQ (reference sequence). CDR3 length: 16 amino acids. V trimming: 5 bases; J trimming: 1 base; junction bases outside the gene matches: 5. The CDR3 spells CASSRGGYSGANVLTF. Here the CDR3 DNA reads TGTGCCAGCAGCCGAGGGGGCTATTCTGGGGCCAACGTCCTGACTTTC. Full variable domain (outside the CDR3, taken from reference TRBV7-9 and TRBJ2-6): DTGVSQNPRHKITKRGQNVTFRCDPISEHNRLYWYRQTLGQGPEFLTYFQNEAQLEKSRLLSDRFSAERPKGSFSTLEIQRTEQGDSAMYLCASSRGGYSGANVLTFGAGSRLTVL.